Described below is a single T cell receptor (beta chain) sequence and its context. Its antigen remains unknown. CDR1 is MNHNS and CDR2 is SASEGT in the germline V gene. V was trimmed by 4 bases and J by 3 bases, leaving 16 bases between them. The CDR3 totals 15 residues. This record comes from a study of siplizumab effects on memory and regulatory T cells. General study points: Suppressive capability of dividing Tregs from siplizumab cultures went unverified. No naive or memory phenotype could be assigned to roughly 80-95% of proliferating clones.

The data were produced by immunoSEQ multiplex PCR, yet TCRdb's version contains in-frame clones alone and is incomplete. Of about 50,000 clones listed, roughly 87% were seen once; the top ten hold approximately 0.3%. Unstimulated naive, memory, effector memory and TEMRA subsets were sequenced, and this was done in a few donor pairs. This TCR was sampled from a human donor in good health. The sequenced sample was naive CD8+ T cells sorted from blood. V and J are TRBV6-1 and TRBJ2-7; D call uncertain. The CDR3 loop is CASSAPGSHGYEQYF. Written as DNA, the CDR3 is TGTGCCAGCAGTGCTCCCGGGTCTCACGGCTACGAGCAGTACTTC.